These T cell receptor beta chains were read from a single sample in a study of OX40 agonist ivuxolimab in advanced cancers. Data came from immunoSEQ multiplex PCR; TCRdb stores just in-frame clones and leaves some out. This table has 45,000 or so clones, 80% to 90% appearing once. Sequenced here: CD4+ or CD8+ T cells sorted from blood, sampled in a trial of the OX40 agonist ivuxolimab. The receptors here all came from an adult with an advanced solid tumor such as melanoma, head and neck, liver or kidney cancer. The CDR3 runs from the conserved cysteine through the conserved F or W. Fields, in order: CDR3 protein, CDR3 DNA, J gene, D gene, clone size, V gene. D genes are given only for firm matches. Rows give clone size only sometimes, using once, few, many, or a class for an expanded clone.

CASSLNGRVSADTQYF | TGCGCCAGCAGCTTGAATGGGAGGGTGTCCGCAGATACGCAGTATTTT | TRBJ2-3 | TRBD2 | - | TRBV5-1
CAISESREGDTEAFF | TGTGCCATCAGTGAGTCGCGTGAAGGCGACACTGAAGCTTTCTTT | TRBJ1-1 | - | - | TRBV10-3
CASSPRRNSYEQYF | TGTGCCAGCAGCCCTAGACGGAACTCCTACGAGCAGTACTTC | TRBJ2-7 | - | medium-sized | TRBV28
CSVEEVRGRPLVF | TGCAGCGTTGAAGAGGTCAGGGGGCGCCCGTTGGTCTTC | TRBJ2-1 | TRBD1 | - | TRBV29-1
CASSPGGAPYEQYF | TGTGCCAGCAGTCCAGGGGGCGCGCCCTACGAGCAGTACTTC | TRBJ2-7 | TRBD1 | once | TRBV28
CASSLRAFRDRVRSPLHF | TGTGCCAGCAGTTTAAGGGCCTTCCGGGACAGGGTACGGTCACCCCTCCACTTT | TRBJ1-6 | TRBD1 | - | TRBV27
CASSRDRAAGELFF | TGTGCCAGCAGTCGGGACAGGGCGGCCGGGGAGCTGTTTTTT | TRBJ2-2 | TRBD1 | - | TRBV6-1
CASSLALAGGLEQYF | TGTGCCAGCAGCTTAGCCCTAGCGGGAGGGCTAGAGCAGTACTTC | TRBJ2-7 | TRBD2 | - | TRBV11-2
CASSHKPKVEKYNEQFF | TGCGCCAGCAGCCATAAACCCAAGGTGGAGAAATACAATGAGCAGTTCTTC | TRBJ2-1 | - | - | TRBV4-1
CASSEVLGTEAFF | TGTGCCAGCAGTGAAGTTTTGGGCACTGAAGCTTTCTTT | TRBJ1-1 | - | - | TRBV6-1
CASRDPRGLGSYEQYF | TGTGCCAGCAGGGACCCCAGGGGTCTTGGGTCCTACGAGCAGTACTTC | TRBJ2-7 | - | - | TRBV11-2
CASSLEGTGETQYF | TGTGCCAGCAGCTTAGAAGGGACGGGGGAGACCCAGTACTTC | TRBJ2-5 | - | - | TRBV7-8
CAWNRENSPLHF | TGTGCCTGGAACAGGGAAAATTCACCCCTCCACTTT | TRBJ1-6 | - | - | TRBV30
CASRPATGSNQPQHF | TGTGCCAGCAGACCGGCGACGGGTAGCAATCAGCCCCAGCATTTT | TRBJ1-5 | - | few | TRBV6-5
CASSFGQGGNQPQHF | TGTGCCAGCAGTTTCGGCCAGGGGGGCAATCAGCCCCAGCATTTT | TRBJ1-5 | TRBD1 | few | TRBV6-1
CATSRDRTSSRELFF | TGTGCCACCAGCAGAGATCGAACTAGCTCTAGGGAGCTGTTTTTT | TRBJ2-2 | - | - | TRBV15
CASKAGVIYGYTF | TGTGCCAGCAAAGCAGGGGTTATCTATGGCTACACCTTC | TRBJ1-2 | - | - | TRBV2
CASSPLKVGNTIYF | TGTGCCAGCAGCCCCCTTAAAGTTGGAAACACCATATATTTT | TRBJ1-3 | - | few | TRBV11-2
CASSRTSGNTDTQYF | TGTGCCAGCAGCCGGACTAGCGGTAACACAGATACGCAGTATTTT | TRBJ2-3 | TRBD2 | - | TRBV2
CASTEEPGELFF | TGTGCCAGCACCGAGGAACCCGGGGAGCTGTTTTTT | TRBJ2-2 | - | - | TRBV7-9
CASSIQVKETQYF | TGTGCCAGCAGTATACAGGTTAAAGAGACCCAGTACTTC | TRBJ2-5 | - | - | TRBV6-5
CASTVAGAGYTQYF | TGTGCCAGCACTGTTGCGGGGGCCGGATATACGCAGTATTTT | TRBJ2-3 | - | - | TRBV6-1
CSAGTDWTQYF | TGCAGTGCTGGGACGGATTGGACCCAGTACTTC | TRBJ2-5 | - | - | TRBV20-1
CASSLDSRTDTQYF | TGTGCCAGCAGCTTAGACAGCCGCACAGATACGCAGTATTTT | TRBJ2-3 | - | once | TRBV7-8
CASSERGVKGETQYF | TGTGCCAGCAGTGAAAGGGGGGTGAAGGGAGAGACCCAGTACTTC | TRBJ2-5 | - | - | TRBV25-1
CASSLYRGSSYNSPLHF | TGTGCCAGCAGTTTATACAGGGGAAGCTCCTATAATTCACCCCTCCACTTT | TRBJ1-6 | TRBD1 | - | TRBV27
CASSRDGTDTQYF | TGTGCCAGCTCTAGGGACGGCACAGATACGCAGTATTTT | TRBJ2-3 | - | once | TRBV18
CASSFFQGQLAGANVLTF | TGTGCCAGCAGTTTTTTCCAGGGACAATTAGCTGGGGCCAACGTCCTGACTTTC | TRBJ2-6 | - | - | TRBV28
CASSSTSGRTGNEQFF | TGTGCCAGCTCATCGACTAGCGGGAGGACGGGCAATGAGCAGTTCTTC | TRBJ2-1 | TRBD2 | - | TRBV18
CASSSGNTGELFF | TGTGCCAGCAGCTCCGGCAACACCGGGGAGCTGTTTTTT | TRBJ2-2 | - | once | TRBV7-3
CASSLGGTSVDTQYF | TGTGCCAGCAGCTTGGGAGGGACTAGCGTTGATACGCAGTATTTT | TRBJ2-3 | TRBD2 | - | TRBV7-3
CASSVETRGEGTQYF | TGTGCCAGCAGCGTAGAGACTAGAGGCGAGGGCACGCAGTATTTT | TRBJ2-3 | - | - | TRBV9
CASSEVRPELHEQFF | TGTGCCAGCAGTGAAGTCCGCCCAGAGTTGCATGAGCAGTTCTTC | TRBJ2-1 | - | - | TRBV2
CAWGSGPSSYNEQFF | TGTGCCTGGGGAAGCGGTCCAAGCTCCTACAATGAGCAGTTCTTC | TRBJ2-1 | - | few | TRBV30
CAWRDFRGGEKLFF | TGTGCCTGGAGGGACTTCCGGGGAGGGGAAAAACTGTTTTTT | TRBJ1-4 | - | - | TRBV30
CASDSWNSNQPQHF | TGTGCCAGCGACAGTTGGAATAGCAATCAGCCCCAGCATTTT | TRBJ1-5 | - | - | TRBV28
CASSLSGQDEQYF | TGTGCCAGCAGCTTAAGCGGACAGGACGAGCAGTACTTC | TRBJ2-7 | TRBD1 | once | TRBV7-3
CASSPGQGPGNTIYF | TGTGCCAGCAGCCCCGGACAGGGCCCCGGAAACACCATATATTTT | TRBJ1-3 | TRBD1 | few | TRBV11-3
CASLRDSNEKLFF | TGTGCCAGCCTCCGGGACAGTAATGAAAAACTGTTTTTT | TRBJ1-4 | TRBD1 | - | TRBV2
CSVGQSSYEQYF | TGCAGCGTTGGACAGAGTTCCTACGAGCAGTACTTC | TRBJ2-7 | - | - | TRBV29-1
CSVVGQENTEAFF | TGCAGCGTTGTCGGTCAGGAGAACACTGAAGCTTTCTTT | TRBJ1-1 | - | - | TRBV29-1
CSAEGMNTEAFF | TGCAGCGCAGAAGGTATGAACACTGAAGCTTTCTTT | TRBJ1-1 | - | - | TRBV29-1
CATSLDRNTGELFF | TGTGCCACCAGCCTCGACAGGAACACCGGGGAGCTGTTTTTT | TRBJ2-2 | - | - | TRBV2
CAIRYTASTDTQYF | TGTGCCATCAGGTACACCGCTAGCACAGATACGCAGTATTTT | TRBJ2-3 | - | once | TRBV10-3
CASSYSPGQGEVEQYF | TGTGCCAGCAGTTACTCGCCGGGACAGGGGGAGGTCGAGCAGTACTTC | TRBJ2-7 | TRBD1 | - | TRBV6-6
CASSPGYSNQPQHF | TGTGCCAGCAGCCCGGGCTATAGCAATCAGCCCCAGCATTTT | TRBJ1-5 | - | - | TRBV5-6
CASKGAGAYEQYF | TGTGCCAGCAAGGGGGCGGGAGCCTACGAGCAGTACTTC | TRBJ2-7 | - | - | TRBV5-4
CATSRAPVEPQHF | TGTGCCACCAGCAGAGCCCCGGTCGAGCCCCAGCATTTT | TRBJ1-5 | - | - | TRBV15
CASSLIGGSSYEQYF | TGCGCCAGCAGCTTGATCGGAGGCAGCTCCTACGAGCAGTACTTC | TRBJ2-7 | - | - | TRBV5-1
CASSRRDTNSPLHF | TGTGCCAGCAGCAGGCGGGACACAAATTCACCCCTCCACTTT | TRBJ1-6 | - | - | TRBV5-4